The clone carrying this TCR beta chain was found once. As yet, its antigen is unknown. The sample originates from a study of CD8+CD57+ T cells in acquired aplastic anemia. On the study more broadly: Sorted CD4+ and CD8+ cells yielded roughly 3.5 ug of DNA on average.

Study-level findings and limits: Shared by patients and controls, approximately 29 CD8+ CDR3s were abundant in patients. Any difference that existed in CD8+ Simpson's diversity between patients and controls was not significant.

CDR1 is SNHLY, CDR2 FYNNEI, per germline. Trimming cost V 2 bases and J 1 base, with 8 bases left between them. The CDR3 is made up of 14 amino acids. The TCR beta profiling, which covered VDJ combination and CDR3 sequence, was carried out using genomic DNA as the template. Via MiXCR, TCRdb re-called the reads, giving one row per CDR3 protein. The data hold 200,000 or so distinct CDR3 sequences, with over 60% observed a single time. The receptor was isolated from a human donor with severe aplastic anemia or a healthy control (not recorded which). V is TRBV2 and J is TRBJ1-1; no definite D call. Material: sorted CD4+, CD8+, or CD8+CD57+ T cells (not recorded which) from PBMCs. The CDR3 here is CASSERRRNTEAFF. CDR3 nucleotide sequence: TGTGCCAGCAGTGAAAGGAGGAGGAACACTGAAGCTTTCTTT.